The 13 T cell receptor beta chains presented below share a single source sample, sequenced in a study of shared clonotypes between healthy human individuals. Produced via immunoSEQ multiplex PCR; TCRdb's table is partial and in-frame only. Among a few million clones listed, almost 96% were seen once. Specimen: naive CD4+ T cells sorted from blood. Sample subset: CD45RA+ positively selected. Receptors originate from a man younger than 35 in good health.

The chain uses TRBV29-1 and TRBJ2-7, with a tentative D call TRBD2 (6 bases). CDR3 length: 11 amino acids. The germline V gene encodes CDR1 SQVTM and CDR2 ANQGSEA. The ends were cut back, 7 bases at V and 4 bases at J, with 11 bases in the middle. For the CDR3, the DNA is TGCAGCGGGGGGGACGGGTACGAGCAGTACTTC. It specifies CSGGDGYEQYF.

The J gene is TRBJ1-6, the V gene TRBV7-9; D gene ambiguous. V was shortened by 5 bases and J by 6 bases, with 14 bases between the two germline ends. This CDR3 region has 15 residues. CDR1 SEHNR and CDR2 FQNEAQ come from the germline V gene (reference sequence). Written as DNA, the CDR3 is TGTGCCAGCAGCCCCGGGCAAGGACCTAATTCACCCCTCCACTTT. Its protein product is CASSPGQGPNSPLHF.

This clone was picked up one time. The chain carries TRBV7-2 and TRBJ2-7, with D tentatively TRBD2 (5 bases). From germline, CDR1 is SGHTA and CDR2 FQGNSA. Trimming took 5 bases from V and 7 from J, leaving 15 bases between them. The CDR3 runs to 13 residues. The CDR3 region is CASSLRGWLEQYF. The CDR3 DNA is TGTGCCAGCAGCCTCCGGGGTTGGTTGGAGCAGTACTTC.

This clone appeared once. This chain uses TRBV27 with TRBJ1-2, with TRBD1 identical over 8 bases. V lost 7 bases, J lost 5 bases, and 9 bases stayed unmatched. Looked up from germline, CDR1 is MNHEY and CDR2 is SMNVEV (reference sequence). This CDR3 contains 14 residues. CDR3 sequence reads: CASTSGGTGYGYTF. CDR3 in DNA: TGTGCCAGCACCTCAGGAGGGACAGGTTATGGCTACACCTTC.

The CDR3 nucleotides are TGTGCCAGTAGTATGCAGGGATGGACTGAAGCTTTCTTT. Protein product: CASSMQGWTEAFF. The chain has TRBV19 and TRBJ1-1, with D possibly TRBD1 on 5 matching bases. V gave up 3 bases and J gave up 5 bases, with 10 bases separating them. This CDR3 region has 13 residues. In germline, CDR1 is LNHDA, CDR2 SQIVND (reference sequence).

The CDR3 region is CASSFPDRGAKLFF. The CDR3 DNA sequence: TGTGCCAGCAGTTTCCCGGACAGGGGGGCAAAACTGTTTTTT. The chain uses TRBV28 and TRBJ1-4, with 10 positions matching TRBD1. CDR3 length: 14 amino acids. The germline gives CDR1 MDHEN, CDR2 SYDVKM. The V segment lost 3 bases and the J segment 10 bases; nucleotides outside the gene matches: 5.

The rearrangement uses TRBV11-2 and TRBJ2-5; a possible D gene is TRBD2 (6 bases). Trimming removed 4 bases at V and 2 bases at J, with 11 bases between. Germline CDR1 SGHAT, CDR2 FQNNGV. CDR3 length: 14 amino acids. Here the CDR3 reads CASSSGRGQETQYF. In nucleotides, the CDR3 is TGTGCCAGCAGCTCTGGGCGGGGTCAAGAGACCCAGTACTTC.

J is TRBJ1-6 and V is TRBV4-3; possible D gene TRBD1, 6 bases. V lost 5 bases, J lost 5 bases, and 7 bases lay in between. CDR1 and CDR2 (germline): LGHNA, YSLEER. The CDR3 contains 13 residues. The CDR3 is CASSGQNNSPLHF. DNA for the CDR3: TGCGCCAGCAGCGGACAGAATAATTCACCCCTCCACTTT.

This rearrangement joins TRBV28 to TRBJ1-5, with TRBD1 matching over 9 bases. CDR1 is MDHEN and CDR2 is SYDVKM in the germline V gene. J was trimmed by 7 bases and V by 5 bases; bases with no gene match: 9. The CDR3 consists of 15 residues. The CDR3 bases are TGTGCCAGCAGTCCCCCGGGGACAGGGCCCCAGCCCCAGCATTTT. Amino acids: CASSPPGTGPQPQHF.

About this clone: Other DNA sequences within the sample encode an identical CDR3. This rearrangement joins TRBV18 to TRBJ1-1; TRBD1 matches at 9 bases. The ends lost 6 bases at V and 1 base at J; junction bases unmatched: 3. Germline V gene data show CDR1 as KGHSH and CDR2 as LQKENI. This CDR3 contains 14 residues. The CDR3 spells CASSSGQGNTEAFF. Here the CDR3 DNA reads TGTGCCAGCTCCTCGGGACAGGGGAACACTGAAGCTTTCTTT.

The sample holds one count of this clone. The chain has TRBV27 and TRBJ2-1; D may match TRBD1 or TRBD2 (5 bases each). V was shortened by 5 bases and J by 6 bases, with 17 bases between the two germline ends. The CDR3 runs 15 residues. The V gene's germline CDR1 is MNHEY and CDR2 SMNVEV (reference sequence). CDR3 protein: CASSPGPPWGNEQFF. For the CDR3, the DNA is TGTGCCAGCAGTCCGGGACCACCCTGGGGCAATGAGCAGTTCTTC.

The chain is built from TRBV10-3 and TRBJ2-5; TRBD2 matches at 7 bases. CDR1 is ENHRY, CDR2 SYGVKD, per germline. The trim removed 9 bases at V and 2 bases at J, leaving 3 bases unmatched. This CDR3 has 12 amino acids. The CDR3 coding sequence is TGTGCCATGGGACTAACTCAAGAGACCCAGTACTTC. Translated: CAMGLTQETQYF.

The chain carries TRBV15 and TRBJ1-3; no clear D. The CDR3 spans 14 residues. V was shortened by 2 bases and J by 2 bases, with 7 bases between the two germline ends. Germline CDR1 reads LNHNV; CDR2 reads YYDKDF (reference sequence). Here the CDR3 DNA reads TGTGCCACCAGCAGAAAGGGTACTGGAAACACCATATATTTT. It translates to CATSRKGTGNTIYF.